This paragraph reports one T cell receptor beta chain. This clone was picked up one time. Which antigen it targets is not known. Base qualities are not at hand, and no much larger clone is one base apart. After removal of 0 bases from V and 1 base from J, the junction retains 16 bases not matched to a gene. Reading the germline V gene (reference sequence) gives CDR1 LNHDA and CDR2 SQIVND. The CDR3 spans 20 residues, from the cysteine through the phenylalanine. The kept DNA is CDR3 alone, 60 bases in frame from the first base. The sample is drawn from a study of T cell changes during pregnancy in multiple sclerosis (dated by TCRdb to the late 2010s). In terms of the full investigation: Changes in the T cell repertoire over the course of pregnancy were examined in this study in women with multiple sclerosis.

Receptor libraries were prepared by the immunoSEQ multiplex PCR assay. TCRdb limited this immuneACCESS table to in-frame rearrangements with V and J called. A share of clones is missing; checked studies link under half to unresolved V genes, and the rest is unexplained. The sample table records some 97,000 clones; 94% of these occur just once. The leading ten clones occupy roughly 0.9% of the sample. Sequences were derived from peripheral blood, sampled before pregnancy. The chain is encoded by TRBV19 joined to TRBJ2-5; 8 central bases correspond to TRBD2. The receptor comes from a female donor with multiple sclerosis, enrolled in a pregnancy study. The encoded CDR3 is CASSIDTSGTRGAFQETQYF. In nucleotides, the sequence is TGTGCCAGTAGTATAGATACCTCGGGGACTAGAGGAGCATTCCAAGAGACCCAGTACTTC.